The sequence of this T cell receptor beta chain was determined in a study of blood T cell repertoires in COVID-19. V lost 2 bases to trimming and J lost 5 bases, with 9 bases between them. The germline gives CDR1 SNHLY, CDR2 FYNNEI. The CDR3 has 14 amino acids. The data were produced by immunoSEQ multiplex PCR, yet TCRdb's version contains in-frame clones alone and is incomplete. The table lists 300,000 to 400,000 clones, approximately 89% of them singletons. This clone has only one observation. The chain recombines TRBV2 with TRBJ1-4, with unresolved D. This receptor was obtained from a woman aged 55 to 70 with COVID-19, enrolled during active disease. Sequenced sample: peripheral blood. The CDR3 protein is CASSELRSNEKLFF. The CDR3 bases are TGTGCCAGCAGTGAACTCAGGTCCAATGAAAAACTGTTTTTT.